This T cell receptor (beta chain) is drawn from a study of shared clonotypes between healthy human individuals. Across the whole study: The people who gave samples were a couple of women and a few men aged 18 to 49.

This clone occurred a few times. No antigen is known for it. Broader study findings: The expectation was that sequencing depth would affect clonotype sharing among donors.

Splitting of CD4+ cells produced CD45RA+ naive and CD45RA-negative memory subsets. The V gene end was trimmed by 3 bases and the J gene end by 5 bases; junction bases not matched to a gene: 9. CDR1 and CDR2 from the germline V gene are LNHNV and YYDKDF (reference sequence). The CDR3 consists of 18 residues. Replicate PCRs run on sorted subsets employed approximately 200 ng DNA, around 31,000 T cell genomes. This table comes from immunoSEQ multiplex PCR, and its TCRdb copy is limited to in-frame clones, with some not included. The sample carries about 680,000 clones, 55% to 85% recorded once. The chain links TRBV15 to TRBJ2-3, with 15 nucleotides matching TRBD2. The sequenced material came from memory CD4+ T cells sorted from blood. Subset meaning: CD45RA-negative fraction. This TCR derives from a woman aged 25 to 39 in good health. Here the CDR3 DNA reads TGTGCCACCAGCAGGGGCGGACTAGCGGGAGGGCCGGGAGATACGCAGTATTTT. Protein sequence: CATSRGGLAGGPGDTQYF.